What follows is one T cell receptor (beta chain) and its context. Its antigen is currently unknown. The DNA ends 3 residues before the CDR3 does, and the rest of the CDR3 is filled in from the germline J gene. The data were obtained in a study of T cell clonality in common variable immunodeficiency. Study-wide results and limits: Common variable immunodeficiency TCR beta sequences reportedly had fewer deletions and N-nucleotide insertions.

The protocol was immunoSEQ multiplex PCR, while the TCRdb copy is restricted to in-frame clones and leaves out a portion. This table holds 16,000 or so clones with no singletons; the top ten claim around an eighth. The CDR3 spans 11 residues. The germline gives CDR1 WNHNN, CDR2 SYGVQD (reference sequence). V was trimmed by 6 bases and J by 4 bases, leaving 7 bases between them. The clonotype comes from a human donor with common variable immunodeficiency. The chain employs TRBV10-1 and TRBJ2-7; D is unresolved. Sequencing was carried out using peripheral blood mononuclear cells. CDR3 bases read: TGCGCCAGCAGAGCTCTTTACGAG. Its protein product is CASRALYE. The whole CDR3 protein reads CASRALYEQYF.